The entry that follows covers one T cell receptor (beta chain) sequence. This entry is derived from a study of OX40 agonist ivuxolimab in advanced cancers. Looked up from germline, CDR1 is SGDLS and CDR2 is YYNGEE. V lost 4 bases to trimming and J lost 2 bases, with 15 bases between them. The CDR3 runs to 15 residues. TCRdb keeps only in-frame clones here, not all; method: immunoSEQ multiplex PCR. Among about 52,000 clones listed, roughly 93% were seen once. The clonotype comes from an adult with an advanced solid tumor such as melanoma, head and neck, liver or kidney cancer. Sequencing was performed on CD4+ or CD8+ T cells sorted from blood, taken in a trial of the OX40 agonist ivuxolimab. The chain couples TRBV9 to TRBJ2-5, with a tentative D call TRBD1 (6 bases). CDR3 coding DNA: TGTGCCAGCAGCCATCCATTAGACAGGCAAGAGACCCAGTACTTC. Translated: CASSHPLDRQETQYF.